This T cell receptor (beta chain) originates from a study of blood T cell repertoires in COVID-19. TCRdb's copy holds only in-frame clones and misses some; the assay was immunoSEQ multiplex PCR. The data contain 230,000 or so clones, roughly 87% of them singletons. Unmatched junction bases numbered 11, after V lost 4 bases and J lost 5 bases. CDR3 length: 16 amino acids. Per germline, CDR1 KGHSH and CDR2 LQKENI. The chain uses TRBV18 and TRBJ2-1; 7 bases line up with TRBD1. This TCR came from a woman aged 40 to 49 who had recovered from COVID-19. Sequenced sample: peripheral blood. This CDR3 reads CASSQIFGTANNEQFF. The DNA for the CDR3 is TGTGCCAGCTCACAGATATTCGGGACAGCAAACAATGAGCAGTTCTTC.